Each of the 15 T cell receptor beta chains below was sequenced from the same sample in a study of OX40 agonist ivuxolimab in advanced cancers. Method: immunoSEQ multiplex PCR; TCRdb's copy keeps in-frame clones and lacks some. The sample contains roughly 65,000 clones, 90% of which appear only once. The sequences come from CD4+ or CD8+ T cells sorted from blood, collected in a trial of the OX40 agonist ivuxolimab. All receptors come from an adult with an advanced solid tumor such as melanoma, head and neck, liver or kidney cancer.

The rearrangement uses TRBV18 and TRBJ2-7; TRBD2 aligns across 9 bases. The CDR3 is made up of 15 amino acids. Germline values: CDR1 KGHSH, CDR2 LQKENI. Germline trimming cut 1 base from V and 9 bases from J; bases unmatched to any gene: 10. In DNA form, the CDR3 reads TGTGCCAGCTCACCACAGAAGCGGGAGGCCCCTTGGCAGTACTTC. Encoded protein: CASSPQKREAPWQYF.

This rearrangement joins TRBV7-8 to TRBJ2-1; D gene unclear. The CDR3 spans 13 residues. Germline V lookup: CDR1 SGHVS, CDR2 FQNEAQ. V lost 5 bases and J 12 bases, leaving 17 bases between the germline ends. CDR3 DNA: TGTGCCAGCAGCACGGCCTCTGAGACCGGGCAGTTCTTC. Residues: CASSTASETGQFF.

The chain uses TRBV2 and TRBJ2-1, with TRBD2 as a possible D gene (5 bases). Trimming stripped 2 bases from V and 3 bases from J, with 17 bases between. This CDR3 has 17 amino acids. The germline V gene has CDR1 SNHLY and CDR2 FYNNEI. The CDR3 spells CASSESVSGASYNEQFF. The CDR3 nucleotides read TGTGCCAGCAGTGAATCTGTGAGCGGAGCCAGCTACAATGAGCAGTTCTTC.

V usage is TRBV6-1 and J usage is TRBJ1-5; D gene ambiguous. Trimming shortened V by 2 bases and J by 9 bases, and 11 bases separated the two germline ends. Germline lookup yields CDR1 MNHNS and CDR2 SASEGT. The CDR3 extends over 13 amino acids. DNA of the CDR3: TGTGCCAGCAGTGAACGTGACGCTCGGCCCCAGCATTTT. It is translated as CASSERDARPQHF.

The chain carries TRBV7-6 and TRBJ2-5, with TRBD2 as a possible D gene (6 bases). Germline CDR1 and CDR2: SGHVS and FNYEAQ. The V end was cut by 5 bases, the J end by 4 bases, with 17 bases between. This CDR3 spans 15 amino acids. The CDR3 sequence: CASSLPMGGGETQYF. The CDR3 region has the DNA TGTGCCAGCAGCCTCCCGATGGGAGGTGGAGAGACCCAGTACTTC.

This chain links TRBV9 with TRBJ1-1; D gene ambiguous. Trimming cost V 3 bases and J 1 base, with 7 bases left between them. Germline V gene lookup returns CDR1 SGDLS and CDR2 YYNGEE. The CDR3 spans 13 residues. CDR3 nucleotide sequence: TGTGCCAGCAGCGCGTTTGGGAACACTGAAGCTTTCTTT. Its protein product is CASSAFGNTEAFF.

In its sample, this clone was seen once. The V call is TRBV19, the J call TRBJ1-5, with unresolved D. Germline V gives CDR1 LNHDA, CDR2 SQIVND (reference sequence). V gave up 3 bases and J gave up 3 bases, with 12 bases separating them. The CDR3 contains 15 residues. The CDR3 reads CASSIMAGLNQPQHF. CDR3 in DNA: TGTGCCAGTAGTATCATGGCAGGACTCAATCAGCCCCAGCATTTT.

This chain joins TRBV7-8 and TRBJ2-3; 9 nucleotides line up with TRBD2. The V segment lost 1 base and the J segment 7 bases; nucleotides outside the gene matches: 6. The CDR3 consists of 15 residues. CDR1 SGHVS and CDR2 FQNEAQ come from the germline V gene. Here the CDR3 reads CASSLVAGDSYTQYF. In DNA, the CDR3 is TGTGCCAGCAGCTTAGTAGCGGGAGATTCATATACGCAGTATTTT.

The genes are TRBV4-3 and TRBJ2-3; 7 bases are shared with TRBD2. In germline, CDR1 is LGHNA, CDR2 YSLEER. The CDR3 contains 17 residues. V gave up 0 bases and J gave up 2 bases; unmatched junction bases: 8. The CDR3 loop reads CASSQEGTSAYTDTQYF. Here the CDR3 DNA reads TGCGCCAGCAGCCAAGAAGGCACTAGCGCATACACAGATACGCAGTATTTT.

The chain combines TRBV27 with TRBJ2-7; TRBD1 is a possible D gene (6 bases). V lost 6 bases, J lost 0 bases, and 15 bases lay in between. The CDR3 totals 15 residues. The germline V gene encodes CDR1 MNHEY and CDR2 SMNVEV (reference sequence). The CDR3 DNA reads as TGTGCCAGCAGACGGCTCACAGGGAGCTCCTACGAGCAGTACTTC. Its protein product is CASRRLTGSSYEQYF.

The CDR3, as DNA: TGTGCCATCAGTGAGGGGCGTAATGAGCAGTTCTTC. Its translation is CAISEGRNEQFF. The V and J genes are TRBV10-3 and TRBJ2-1; D ambiguous. This CDR3 has 12 amino acids. CDR1 is ENHRY, CDR2 SYGVKD, per germline. V was shortened by 2 bases and J by 7 bases, with 6 bases between the two germline ends.

The chain joins TRBV15 to TRBJ2-3; D call uncertain. This CDR3 spans 12 amino acids. V was trimmed by 2 bases and J by 2 bases, leaving 2 bases between them. The germline V gene has CDR1 LNHNV and CDR2 YYDKDF (reference sequence). DNA for the CDR3: TGTGCCACCAGCAGACACACAGATACGCAGTATTTT. It codes for CATSRHTDTQYF.

The V and J genes are TRBV18 and TRBJ2-7; a weak D match, TRBD2 (6 bases). In germline, CDR1 is KGHSH, CDR2 LQKENI. The CDR3 sequence is 14 residues long. V dropped 0 bases and J dropped 4 bases, with 10 bases sitting between them. This CDR3 is CASSPPAGQYEQYF. The CDR3 coding sequence is TGTGCCAGCTCACCACCAGCGGGTCAGTACGAGCAGTACTTC.

J is TRBJ2-5 and V is TRBV18, with D possibly TRBD1 on 5 matching bases. The CDR3 is made up of 12 amino acids. Trimming took off 6 bases at V and 5 bases at J, with 10 bases between the two ends. In germline, CDR1 is KGHSH, CDR2 LQKENI. The CDR3 is CASSQGGETQYF. The CDR3 DNA reads as TGTGCCAGCTCGCAGGGTGGGGAGACCCAGTACTTC.

The V call is TRBV28, the J call TRBJ1-5; D ambiguous. V was trimmed by 5 bases and J by 11 bases, leaving 13 bases between them. Germline values: CDR1 MDHEN, CDR2 SYDVKM. This CDR3 is 12 amino acids long. CDR3 in DNA: TGTGCCAGCAGTCCCCTCCAATCGGCCCAGCATTTT. It translates to CASSPLQSAQHF.